This T cell receptor beta chain is from a study of blood T cell repertoires in COVID-19. Assay: immunoSEQ multiplex PCR; the TCRdb copy retains only in-frame clones and omits some. The sample holds approximately 110,000 clones, 88% seen once. CDR1 ENHRY and CDR2 SYGVKD come from the germline V gene. This CDR3 region has 13 residues. V was shortened by 7 bases and J by 7 bases, with 11 bases between the two germline ends. V usage is TRBV10-3 and J usage is TRBJ1-6, with a possible D match to TRBD1 (5 bases). What was sequenced was peripheral blood. This receptor was obtained from a woman aged 50 to 65 with active or convalescent COVID-19. The CDR3 reads CAITAGPNSPLHF. Written as DNA, the CDR3 is TGTGCCATCACAGCGGGACCCAATTCACCCCTCCACTTT.